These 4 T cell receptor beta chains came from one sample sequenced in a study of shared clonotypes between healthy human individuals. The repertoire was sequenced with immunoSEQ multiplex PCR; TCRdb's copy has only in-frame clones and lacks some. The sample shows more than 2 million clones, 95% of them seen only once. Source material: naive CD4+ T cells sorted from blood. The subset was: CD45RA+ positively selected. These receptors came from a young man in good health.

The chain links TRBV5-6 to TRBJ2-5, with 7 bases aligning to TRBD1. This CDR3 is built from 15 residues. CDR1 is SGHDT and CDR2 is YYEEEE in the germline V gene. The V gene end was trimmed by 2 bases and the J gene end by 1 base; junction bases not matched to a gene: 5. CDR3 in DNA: TGTGCCAGCAGCTTAGTCGACAGGGCCCAAGAGACCCAGTACTTC. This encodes CASSLVDRAQETQYF.

This CDR3 is CASRDPMGQGSYEQYF. The CDR3 coding sequence is TGCGCCAGCAGAGACCCTATGGGACAGGGCTCCTACGAGCAGTACTTC. The gene calls are TRBV5-1 and TRBJ2-7, with TRBD1 matching over 9 bases. Germline CDR1 reads SGHRS; CDR2 reads YFSETQ. This CDR3 comprises 16 residues. V lost 5 bases to trimming and J lost 0 bases; unmatched junction nucleotides: 9.

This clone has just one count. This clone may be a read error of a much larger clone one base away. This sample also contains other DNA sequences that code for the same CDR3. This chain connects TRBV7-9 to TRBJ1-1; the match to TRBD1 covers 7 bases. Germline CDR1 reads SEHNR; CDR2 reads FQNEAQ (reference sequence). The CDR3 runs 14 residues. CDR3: CASSLGGMNTEAFF. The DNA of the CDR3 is TGTGCCAGCAGTTTAGGGGGCATGAACACTGAAGCTTTCTTT.

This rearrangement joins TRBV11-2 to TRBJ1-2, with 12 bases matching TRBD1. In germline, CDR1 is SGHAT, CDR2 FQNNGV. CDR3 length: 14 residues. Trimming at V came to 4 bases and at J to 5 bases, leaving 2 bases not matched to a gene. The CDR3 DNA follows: TGTGCCAGCAGCTCGGGACAGGGGGCATATGGCTACACCTTC. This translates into CASSSGQGAYGYTF.